Following are 7 T cell receptor beta chains from one sample sequenced in a study of blood T cell repertoires in COVID-19. The table came from immunoSEQ multiplex PCR; TCRdb's copy has only in-frame clones and leaves some out. The repertoire holds about 180,000 clones, with 80% to 90% as singletons. Sequencing was done on a sample of peripheral blood. These receptors were obtained from a young man who had recovered from COVID-19.

The V gene is TRBV24-1, the J gene TRBJ2-1; TRBD2 aligns across 16 bases. The J segment lost 1 base and the V segment lost 3 bases, leaving 8 bases of the junction unmatched. The V gene's germline CDR1 is KGHDR and CDR2 SFDVKD. This CDR3 is 20 amino acids long. The CDR3 bases are TGTGCCACCAGTGATGCCGGGACTAGCGGGAGGGGGGAATCCTACAATGAGCAGTTCTTC. This gives the protein CATSDAGTSGRGESYNEQFF.

The chain recombines TRBV13 with TRBJ1-1; weak D call: TRBD1 (6 bases). V lost 0 bases to trimming and J lost 6 bases, with 8 bases between them. CDR3 length equals 13 residues. The germline V gene encodes CDR1 PRHDT and CDR2 FYEKMQ (reference sequence). Here the CDR3 reads CASSLGRGPEAFF. The CDR3 DNA reads as TGTGCCAGCAGCTTAGGCAGGGGCCCTGAAGCTTTCTTT.

This clone came up once. The rearrangement joins TRBV7-9 to TRBJ2-7; perhaps TRBD2 as D (7 bases). Trimming took off 5 bases at V and 2 bases at J, with 19 bases between the two ends. This CDR3 region has 16 residues. CDR1 and CDR2 from the germline V gene are SEHNR and FQNEAQ (reference sequence). The CDR3 spells CASSPGEGVPTYEQYF. As DNA, the CDR3 is TGTGCCAGCAGCCCCGGGGAGGGGGTCCCCACCTACGAGCAGTACTTC.

V is TRBV29-1 and J is TRBJ2-1; no clear D. V gave up 4 bases and J gave up 0 bases, with 10 bases separating them. The CDR3 extends over 14 amino acids. Germline V gene data show CDR1 as SQVTM and CDR2 as ANQGSEA. In DNA form, the CDR3 reads TGCAGCGTTGGTGGAGAAAGCTCCTACAATGAGCAGTTCTTC. Translation: CSVGGESSYNEQFF.

The rearrangement uses TRBV7-8 and TRBJ2-5; 13 nucleotides line up with TRBD2. This CDR3 contains 16 residues. After removal of 6 bases from V and 5 bases from J, the junction contained 9 bases not matched to a gene. Germline loops: CDR1 SGHVS, CDR2 FQNEAQ. CDR3 region: CASRLLAGGTGETQYF. Written as DNA, the CDR3 is TGTGCCAGCAGGCTACTAGCGGGAGGGACCGGGGAGACCCAGTACTTC. The entire variable domain, with the rest obtained from reference TRBV7-8 and TRBJ2-5, is as follows: GAGVSQSPRYKVAKRGQDVALRCDPISGHVSLFWYQQALGQGPEFLTYFQNEAQLDKSGLPSDRFFAERPEGSVSTLKIQRTQQEDSAVYLCASRLLAGGTGETQYFGPGTRLLVL.

This sequence joins TRBV30 and TRBJ1-5, with TRBD1 as a possible D gene (5 bases). The CDR3 runs 14 residues. Per the germline V gene, CDR1 is GTSNPN and CDR2 is SVGIG (reference sequence). Trimming pared 3 bases from V and 4 bases from J, leaving 13 bases between. The chain's CDR3 is CAWSSRGDNQPQHF. The DNA of the CDR3 is TGTGCCTGGAGCTCCCGGGGGGATAATCAGCCCCAGCATTTT.

The rearrangement uses TRBV7-2 and TRBJ1-6; the D gene is possibly TRBD1 (5 bases). This CDR3 contains 15 residues. Germline lookup yields CDR1 SGHTA and CDR2 FQGNSA. Trimming shortened V by 1 base and J by 5 bases, and 9 bases separated the two germline ends. CDR3 sequence reads: CASSLGGADNSPLHF. The CDR3 DNA follows: TGTGCCAGCAGCTTAGGCGGGGCCGATAATTCACCCCTCCACTTT.